The 25 T cell receptor beta chains presented below share a single source sample, sequenced in a study of CD8 T cells in ankylosing spondylitis. TCRdb recomputed calls from the 5' RACE reads with MiXCR, one row per CDR3 protein. This sample carries 250,000 to 400,000 distinct CDR3 sequences, 11% of them seen once, and the ten largest clones take around 10%. Sequenced input: blood, either unsorted or a sorted T cell fraction (not recorded which). These receptors all stem from a female donor with ankylosing spondylitis or in good health (not recorded which).

This clonotype showed up many times. The chain carries TRBV20-1 and TRBJ1-5; D may be TRBD1 (5 bases). Germline values: CDR1 DFQATT, CDR2 SNEGSKA (reference sequence). V was cut by 3 bases and J by 9 bases, with 15 bases left in between. This CDR3 is built from 13 residues. The CDR3, as DNA: TGCAGTGCTAGGCCTGCAGGGAAGGCGCCCCAGCATTTT. Translation gives CSARPAGKAPQHF.

This clonotype was found many times. This sequence joins TRBV29-1 and TRBJ2-7; 8 bases agree with TRBD2. This CDR3 contains 14 residues. In germline, CDR1 is SQVTM, CDR2 ANQGSEA. After removal of 6 bases from V and 6 bases from J, the junction contained 13 bases not matched to a gene. CDR3 sequence: CSVKGGLAFAEQYF. CDR3 sequence (DNA): TGCAGCGTAAAGGGTGGACTAGCCTTCGCCGAGCAGTACTTC.

To note about this clonotype: A much larger clone differs from this one at a single base, so this may be a read error. The CDR3 ends on some other residue instead of the conserved phenylalanine or tryptophan, so this is likely a read error. The V and J genes are TRBV20-1 and TRBJ2-5, with D tentatively TRBD1 (6 bases). Looked up from germline, CDR1 is DFQATT and CDR2 is SNEGSKA (reference sequence). The CDR3 runs to 14 residues. V gave up 6 bases and J gave up 2 bases, with 16 bases separating them. The CDR3 spells CSARGQLGQETQYY. In nucleotides, the CDR3 is TGCAGTGCCCGAGGACAGTTAGGGCAAGAGACCCAGTACTAC.

This clonotype has ten or more counts. This rearrangement joins TRBV15 to TRBJ1-1, with 7 bases identical to TRBD1. The germline gives CDR1 LNHNV, CDR2 YYDKDF (reference sequence). CDR3 length equals 13 residues. Germline trimming cut 3 bases from V and 11 bases from J; bases unmatched to any gene: 9. Written as DNA, the CDR3 is TGTGCCACCAGCAGCGGTGGGACAGTGAGGGCTTTCTTT. Translated: CATSSGGTVRAFF. Full variable domain (missing parts from reference TRBV15 and TRBJ1-1): DAMVIQNPRYQVTQFGKPVTLSCSQTLNHNVMYWYQQKSSQAPKLLFHYYDKDFNNEADTPDNFQSRRPNTSFCFLDIRSPGLGDTAMYLCATSSGGTVRAFFGQGTRLTVV.

This clonotype was seen many times. This rearrangement joins TRBV10-3 to TRBJ1-2, with D maybe TRBD1 (5 bases). The germline V gene encodes CDR1 ENHRY and CDR2 SYGVKD. V was clipped by 2 bases and J by 2 bases, with 9 bases between them. The CDR3 runs 14 residues. The CDR3 coding sequence is TGTGCCATCAGTGAGGATCCAGGGAACTATGGCTACACCTTC. Translating gives CAISEDPGNYGYTF.

This clonotype has a count of ten or more. The chain carries TRBV16 and TRBJ2-2; 9 bases agree with TRBD1. The V gene end was trimmed by 0 bases and the J gene end by 0 bases; junction bases not matched to a gene: 2. The CDR3 runs 17 residues. Germline CDR1 reads KGHSY; CDR2 reads FQNENV. The CDR3 DNA reads as TGTGCCAGCAGCCAATCTAGACAGGGGGCGAACACCGGGGAGCTGTTTTTT. Translating gives CASSQSRQGANTGELFF.

Many counts were recorded for this clonotype. J is TRBJ2-1 and V is TRBV20-1, with D tentatively TRBD1 (6 bases). Germline CDR1 reads DFQATT; CDR2 reads SNEGSKA (reference sequence). This CDR3 has 14 amino acids. V lost 1 base, J lost 0 bases, and 7 bases lay in between. CDR3 nucleotides: TGCAGTGCTAGAGTGGACAGCTCCTACAATGAGCAGTTCTTC. It specifies CSARVDSSYNEQFF.

The V gene is TRBV12-3 or TRBV12-4, the J gene TRBJ1-1, with D perhaps matching TRBD1 (6 bases). The CDR3 has 13 amino acids. Deletions cut 3 bases from V and 5 bases from J, with 10 bases between. The CDR3 DNA follows: TGTGCCAGCAGTTTGGGGGCTGAGACTGAAGCTTTCTTT. Protein product: CASSLGAETEAFF.

In its sample, this clonotype was seen many times. The V gene is TRBV7-2, the J gene TRBJ1-5; D gene ambiguous. Trimming shortened V by 0 bases and J by 5 bases, and 11 bases separated the two germline ends. Per germline, CDR1 SGHTA and CDR2 FQGNSA. This CDR3 is 15 amino acids long. The CDR3 DNA reads as TGTGCCAGCAGCTTAGCCCCAACCCAGTATCAGCCCCAGCATTTT. Translated, it gives CASSLAPTQYQPQHF.

The sample holds many counts of this clonotype. The V and J genes are TRBV20-1 and TRBJ2-1; 7 nucleotides align to TRBD2. Unmatched junction bases numbered 12, after V lost 0 bases and J lost 10 bases. There are 15 residues in the CDR3. The V gene's germline CDR1 is DFQATT and CDR2 SNEGSKA (reference sequence). DNA of the CDR3: TGCAGTGCTAGAGAGGGGGGAGGGCCCGGCGGGGAGCAGTTCTTC. Its translation: CSAREGGGPGGEQFF.

About this clonotype itself: An end of the junction differs from the germline gene, which may be a read error. This chain uses TRBV20-1 with TRBJ2-5, with a weak D call TRBD2 (6 bases). Germline V gene lookup returns CDR1 DFQATT and CDR2 SNEGSKA (reference sequence). This CDR3 is built from 15 residues. CDR3 nucleotides: TGCTGTGCTAGAGTCGGGAGCGCCGCCCAAGAGACCCAGTACTTC. Translation gives CCARVGSAAQETQYF.

This clonotype has a count of ten or more. The J gene is TRBJ1-2, the V gene TRBV20-1; 9 nucleotides align to TRBD1. Trimming cost V 0 bases and J 6 bases; bases outside gene matches: 17. The CDR3 spans 18 residues. Germline-derived CDR1 and CDR2 are DFQATT and SNEGSKA (reference sequence). The chain's CDR3 is CSARDKRQGVWIVNGYTF. The CDR3 region has the DNA TGCAGTGCTAGAGATAAGAGACAGGGGGTTTGGATCGTAAATGGCTACACCTTC.

Comments on this clonotype: The junction departs from the called germline gene at one end, perhaps through a read error. The rearrangement uses TRBV5-1 and TRBJ2-3; the D gene is possibly TRBD2 (6 bases). CDR1 and CDR2 (germline): SGHRS, YFSETQ. There are 13 residues in the CDR3. CDR3 DNA sequence: TGCGCCCGCAGCTCCGGGACTACAGATACGCAGTATTTT. This translates into CARSSGTTDTQYF.

In this sample, this clonotype turned up many times. The V gene is TRBV7-2, the J gene TRBJ1-1; D remains ambiguous. The CDR3 spans 13 residues. The germline V and J ends were trimmed by 1 base and 7 bases, with 10 bases remaining between them. Germline V CDR1 and CDR2: SGHTA, FQGNSA. The DNA for the CDR3 is TGTGCCAGCAGCTTAGTACGCGAAGATGAAGCTTTCTTT. It is translated as CASSLVREDEAFF. Full variable domain (remainder filled in from reference TRBV7-2 and TRBJ1-1): GAGVSQSPSNKVTEKGKDVELRCDPISGHTALYWYRQSLGQGLEFLIYFQGNSAPDKSGLPSDRFSAERTGGSVSTLTIQRTQQEDSAVYLCASSLVREDEAFFGQGTRLTVV.

The sample holds many counts of this clonotype. This chain links TRBV5-1 with TRBJ2-3, with 11 bases that match TRBD2. The germline V gene encodes CDR1 SGHRS and CDR2 YFSETQ. The CDR3 spans 16 residues. V was pared by 0 bases and J by 2 bases, with 2 bases of the junction left unmatched. The CDR3 DNA is TGCGCCAGCAGCTTGGAACTAGCGGGAGCCACAGATACGCAGTATTTT. Translated, it gives CASSLELAGATDTQYF.

V usage is TRBV2 and J usage is TRBJ1-5; unclear D gene. The V gene lost 8 bases and the J gene lost 0 bases, with 23 bases spanning the gap. CDR1 is SNHLY and CDR2 is FYNNEI in the germline V gene. CDR3 size: 18 residues. The CDR3 nucleotides read TGTGCCAGCGCCGTCCGCCGGACGGGTACCTTTAGCAATCAGCCCCAGCATTTT. This translates into CASAVRRTGTFSNQPQHF.

The sample holds many counts of this clonotype. The V call is TRBV25-1, the J call TRBJ2-3; D ambiguous. V gave up 9 bases and J gave up 5 bases, with 6 bases separating them. Germline values: CDR1 MGHDK, CDR2 SYGVNS. The CDR3 spans 10 residues. In nucleotides, the CDR3 is TGTGCCAGTCGACTAGATACGCAGTATTTT. Residues: CASRLDTQYF.

The chain couples TRBV6-1 to TRBJ1-4; tentatively, D is TRBD1 (5 bases). From germline, CDR1 is MNHNS and CDR2 SASEGT. V was pared by 6 bases and J by 8 bases, with 22 bases between. The CDR3 contains 16 residues. The CDR3 bases are TGTGCCAGCAGACCCGGTGTGGGAACAGGTTACGAAAAACTGTTTTTT. This gives the protein CASRPGVGTGYEKLFF.

V and J are TRBV7-2 and TRBJ2-1; D is uncertain. V lost 6 bases, J lost 6 bases, and 12 bases lay in between. Germline V gene lookup returns CDR1 SGHTA and CDR2 FQGNSA. The CDR3 sequence is 13 residues long. The CDR3 loop reads CASRPPPTNEQFF. The CDR3 DNA reads as TGTGCCAGCAGACCCCCACCGACCAATGAGCAGTTCTTC. Based on the CDR3 plus reference TRBV7-2 and TRBJ2-1, the full variable domain is GAGVSQSPSNKVTEKGKDVELRCDPISGHTALYWYRQSLGQGLEFLIYFQGNSAPDKSGLPSDRFSAERTGGSVSTLTIQRTQQEDSAVYLCASRPPPTNEQFFGPGTRLTVL.

The table lists this clonotype with a count of one. The V and J genes are TRBV3-1 and TRBJ2-2; D assignment may be TRBD1 or TRBD2 (7 bases each). Germline V gene sequence: CDR1 LGHDT, CDR2 YNNKEL (reference sequence). The CDR3 loop spans 16 amino acids. V gave up 3 bases and J gave up 6 bases, with 17 bases separating them. For the CDR3, the DNA is TGTGCCAGCAGCCACAGCGGGACAGTCCTTCCCGGGGAGCTGTTTTTT. Protein product: CASSHSGTVLPGELFF.

The chain joins TRBV20-1 to TRBJ2-3, with 11 bases fitting TRBD2. Germline-derived CDR1 and CDR2 are DFQATT and SNEGSKA (reference sequence). The CDR3 extends over 15 amino acids. Trimming removed 7 bases from V and 8 bases from J; junction bases left unmatched: 14. This chain's CDR3 is CSVVAGGPLAATQYF. The CDR3 DNA follows: TGCAGTGTCGTAGCGGGAGGGCCTCTAGCAGCTACGCAGTATTTT.

This sequence joins TRBV12-3 or TRBV12-4 and TRBJ1-5; TRBD1 is a possible D gene (6 bases). V gave up 1 base and J gave up 10 bases, with 17 bases separating them. This CDR3 spans 15 amino acids. CDR3 sequence: CASSLVGGGIHPQHF. CDR3 bases: TGTGCCAGCAGTTTAGTAGGGGGTGGCATTCACCCCCAGCATTTT.

This clonotype was observed a few times. The rearrangement joins TRBV15 to TRBJ2-7; D gene unclear. CDR3 length: 12 residues. Germline CDR1 is LNHNV and CDR2 is YYDKDF (reference sequence). Deletions cut 3 bases from V and 13 bases from J, with 16 bases between. DNA for the CDR3: TGTGCCACCAGCAGGCCTGGTGAAAGGGCCTACTTC. Protein sequence: CATSRPGERAYF. The full variable domain, its missing parts supplied by reference TRBV15 and TRBJ2-7, is DAMVIQNPRYQVTQFGKPVTLSCSQTLNHNVMYWYQQKSSQAPKLLFHYYDKDFNNEADTPDNFQSRRPNTSFCFLDIRSPGLGDTAMYLCATSRPGERAYFGPGTRLTVT.

This clonotype appeared many times. The genes are TRBV4-1 and TRBJ2-7; D is possibly TRBD1 (5 bases). With 1 base removed from V and 3 bases from J, the gap between germline ends came to 10 bases. CDR3 length equals 14 residues. The germline V gene has CDR1 MGHRA and CDR2 YSYEKL. The CDR3 bases are TGCGCCAGCAGCCAAGCCCAACAGGACTACGAGCAGTACTTC. This translates into CASSQAQQDYEQYF.

This clonotype occurred many times. The chain uses TRBV20-1 and TRBJ2-7; 7 nucleotides agree with TRBD1. Germline V gives CDR1 DFQATT, CDR2 SNEGSKA (reference sequence). The CDR3 covers 12 residues. CDR3 sequence (DNA): TGCAGGTGCCGACAGGGATCCTACGAGCAGTACTTC. Translating gives CRCRQGSYEQYF.